The T cell receptor beta chain under discussion was sequenced for a study of T cell responses to AZD1222 COVID-19 vaccine. Across the study: Samples with a second dose at about 4 or about 12 weeks were pooled together. Study observations and caveats: A mostly white British donor set with more females was recruited, and clonal diversity was possibly underestimated. Repertoire sampling was restricted to post-peak T cell response timepoints. Vaccine-associated CD4 TCRs spanned spike, dominant at 160-218 and 743-854.

V was clipped by 3 bases and J by 6 bases, with 11 bases between them. CDR3 length: 13 amino acids. Germline-derived CDR1 and CDR2 are LNHDA and SQIVND (reference sequence). The assay was immunoSEQ multiplex PCR, and TCRdb's table has in-frame clones only and misses some. The sample holds about 56,000 clones; approximately 83% are singletons and the top ten take about 16%. Details on this clone: Antigen specificity is unknown.

The chain employs TRBV19 and TRBJ1-1; D not resolved. The TCR comes from an adult in good health. This specimen was peripheral blood, taken on day 0 of AZD1222 vaccination. The CDR3 DNA is TGTGCCAGTAGTATCCCATTGTCGGCTGAAGCTTTCTTT. The encoded protein is CASSIPLSAEAFF. The entire variable domain, with the rest obtained from reference TRBV19 and TRBJ1-1, is as follows: DGGITQSPKYLFRKEGQNVTLSCEQNLNHDAMYWYRQDPGQGLRLIYYSQIVNDFQKGDIAEGYSVSREKKESFPLTVTSAQKNPTAFYLCASSIPLSAEAFFGQGTRLTVV.